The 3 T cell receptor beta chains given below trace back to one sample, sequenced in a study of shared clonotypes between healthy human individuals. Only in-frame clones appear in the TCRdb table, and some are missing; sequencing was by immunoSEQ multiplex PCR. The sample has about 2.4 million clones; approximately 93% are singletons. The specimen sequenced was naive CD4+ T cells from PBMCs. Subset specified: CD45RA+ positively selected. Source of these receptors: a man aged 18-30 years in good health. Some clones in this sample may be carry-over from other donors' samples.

The DNA for the CDR3 is TGTGCCAGCTCAATTTCCACAGGGGGTGGTCAGCCCCAGCATTTT. The encoded protein is CASSISTGGGQPQHF. The chain uses TRBV18 and TRBJ1-5, with 8 bases identical to TRBD1. Losses at the gene ends were 5 bases for V and 6 bases for J; bases not matched to a gene: 9. The germline V gene encodes CDR1 KGHSH and CDR2 LQKENI. The CDR3 runs to 15 residues. The full variable domain, rest sourced from reference TRBV18 and TRBJ1-5, is NAGVMQNPRHLVRRRGQEARLRCSPMKGHSHVYWYRQLPEEGLKFMVYLQKENIIDESGMPKERFSAEFPKEGPSILRIQQVVRGDSAAYFCASSISTGGGQPQHFGDGTRLSIL.

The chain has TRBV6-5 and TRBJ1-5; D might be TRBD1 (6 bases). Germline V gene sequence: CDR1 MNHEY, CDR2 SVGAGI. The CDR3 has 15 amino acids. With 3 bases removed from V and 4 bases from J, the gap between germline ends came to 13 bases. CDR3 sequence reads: CASSYQGGSNQPQHF. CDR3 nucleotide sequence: TGTGCCAGCAGTTATCAAGGGGGATCGAATCAGCCCCAGCATTTT.

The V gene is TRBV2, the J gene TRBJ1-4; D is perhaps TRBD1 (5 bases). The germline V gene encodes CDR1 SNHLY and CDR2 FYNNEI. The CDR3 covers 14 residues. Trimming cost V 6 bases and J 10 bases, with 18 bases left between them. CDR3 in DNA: TGTGCCAGCAGCCCCAGGGCCCCACCTGGAAAACTGTTTTTT. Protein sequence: CASSPRAPPGKLFF.